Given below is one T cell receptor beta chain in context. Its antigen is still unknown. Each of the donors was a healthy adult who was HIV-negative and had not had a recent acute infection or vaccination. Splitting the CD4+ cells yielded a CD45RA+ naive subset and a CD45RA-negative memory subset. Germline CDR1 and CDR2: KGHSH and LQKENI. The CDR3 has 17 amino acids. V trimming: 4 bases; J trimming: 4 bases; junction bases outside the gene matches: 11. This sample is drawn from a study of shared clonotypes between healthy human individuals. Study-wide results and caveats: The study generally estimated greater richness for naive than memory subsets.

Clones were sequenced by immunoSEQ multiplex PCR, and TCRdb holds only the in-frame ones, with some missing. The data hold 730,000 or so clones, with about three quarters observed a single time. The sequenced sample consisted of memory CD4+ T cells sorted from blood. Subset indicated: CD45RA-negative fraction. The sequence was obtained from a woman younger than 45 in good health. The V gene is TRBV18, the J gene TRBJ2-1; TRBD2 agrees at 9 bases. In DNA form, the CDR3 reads TGTGCCAGCTCACGGGTTAGCGGGAGAAACGGGTACAATGAGCAGTTCTTC. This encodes CASSRVSGRNGYNEQFF.